This TCR beta chain was recovered during a study of shared clonotypes between healthy human individuals. At deep level, the assay was performed. TCRdb's table, derived via immunoSEQ multiplex PCR, lists solely in-frame clones and lacks some. This sample has 800,000 to 950,000 clones; roughly 96% occur once, and the top ten carry around 0.21%. Study outcomes and limitations: Blood was the sole source, and tissue repertoires probably differ. The rarefaction results pointed to incomplete sorted-subset sequencing despite large depth. Non-shared clonotypes were found to have lower generation probabilities than the clonotypes that were shared by all four of the sorted-subset donors.

A word on this clone: Its antigen is still unknown.

CD45RO-negative, CCR7-selected cells formed the naive CD8 fraction, which excluded terminally differentiated effector memory CD45RA+ cells. Trimming took 6 bases from V and 5 from J; bases not matched to a gene: 4. The germline gives CDR1 SNHLY, CDR2 FYNNEI. The CDR3 contains 14 residues. The chain carries TRBV2 and TRBJ2-3, with 11 bases lining up with TRBD2. This receptor was identified in a man aged 25 to 45 in good health. Sequences were obtained from naive CD8+ T cells sorted from blood. In DNA, the CDR3 is TGTGCCAGCAGAGACCTAGCGGGAGGAGATACGCAGTATTTT. It encodes CASRDLAGGDTQYF.